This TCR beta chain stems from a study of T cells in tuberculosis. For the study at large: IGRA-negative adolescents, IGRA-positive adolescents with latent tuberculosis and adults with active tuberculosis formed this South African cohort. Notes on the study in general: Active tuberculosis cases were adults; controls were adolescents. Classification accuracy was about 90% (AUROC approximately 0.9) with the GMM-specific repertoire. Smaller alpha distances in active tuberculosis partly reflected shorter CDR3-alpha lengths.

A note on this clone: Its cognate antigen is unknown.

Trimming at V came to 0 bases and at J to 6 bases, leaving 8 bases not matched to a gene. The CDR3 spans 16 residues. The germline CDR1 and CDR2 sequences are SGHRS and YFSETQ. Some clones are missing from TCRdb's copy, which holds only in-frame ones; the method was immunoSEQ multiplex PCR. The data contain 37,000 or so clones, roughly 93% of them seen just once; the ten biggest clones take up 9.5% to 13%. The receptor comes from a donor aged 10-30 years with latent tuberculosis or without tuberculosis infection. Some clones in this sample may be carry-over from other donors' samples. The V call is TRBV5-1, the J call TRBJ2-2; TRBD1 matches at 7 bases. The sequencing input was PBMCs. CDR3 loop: CASSLADRVAAGELFF. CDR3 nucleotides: TGCGCCAGCAGCTTGGCTGACAGGGTTGCTGCCGGGGAGCTGTTTTTT.